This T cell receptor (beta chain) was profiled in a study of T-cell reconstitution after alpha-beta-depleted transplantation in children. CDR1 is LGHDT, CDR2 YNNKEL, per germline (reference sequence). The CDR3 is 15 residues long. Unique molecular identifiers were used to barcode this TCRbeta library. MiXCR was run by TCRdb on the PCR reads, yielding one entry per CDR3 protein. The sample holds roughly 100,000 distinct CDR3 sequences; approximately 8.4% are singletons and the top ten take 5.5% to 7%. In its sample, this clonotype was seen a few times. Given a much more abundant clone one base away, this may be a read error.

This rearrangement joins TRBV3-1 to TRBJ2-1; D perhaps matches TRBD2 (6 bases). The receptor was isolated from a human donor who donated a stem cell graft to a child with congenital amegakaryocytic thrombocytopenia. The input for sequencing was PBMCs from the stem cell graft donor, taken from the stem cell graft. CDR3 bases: TGTGCCAGCTGCCAAGGGCTCCCCGGAGGGAATGAGCAGTTCTTC. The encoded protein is CASCQGLPGGNEQFF.